This TCR beta chain was captured by sequencing in a study of cytomegalovirus exposure and HLA in healthy donors. Study-wide results and caveats: Rare sequences made up most TCRs, while some public TCRs were found in many donors. High sensitivity and specificity were reportedly achieved when the classifier diagnosed cytomegalovirus status. In a later analysis, productive TCRs from donors in an Asian-associated ancestry cluster reportedly carried fewer N-insertions than the cohort mean. Associated with cytomegalovirus, according to the listing, were 150 to 200 TCR beta chains.

The PCR contained 60 Vbeta and 13 Jbeta primers. This table comes from immunoSEQ multiplex PCR, and its TCRdb copy is limited to in-frame clones, with some not included. The table lists 120,000 or so clones, about 80% of them singletons. The CDR3 sequence is 15 residues long. CDR1 and CDR2 (germline): MNHEY, SMNVEV (reference sequence). Trimming shortened V by 0 bases and J by 1 base, and 9 bases separated the two germline ends. Of note for this clone: Its antigen is not identified.

The sequenced sample consisted of PBMCs. The TCR sequence derives from a man between 25 and 39 years old in good health and CMV-seropositive. V is TRBV27 and J is TRBJ1-2; possible D gene TRBD1, 5 bases. CDR3 amino acids: CASSLSGTYNYGYTF. The CDR3 nucleotides read TGTGCCAGCAGTTTATCTGGGACTTATAACTATGGCTACACCTTC.